This TCR beta chain emerged from a study of CXCR3-negative and CXCR3-positive naive CD8 T cells. Study context: Overall TRB read output was around 140 million, and each library contained about 1.5 +/- 0.3 million reads. The study's findings and limits: Naive CXCR3-negative cells resembled naive CXCR3-positive cells in TRBV-TRBJ usage; memory cells differed. Diversity in memory CD8+ cells fell much lower than the comparably high levels seen in both naive subsets. Greater hydrophobicity was found in TRB CDR3s of CXCR3-positive naive cells than of CXCR3-negative naive cells.

Germline CDR1 is SEHNR and CDR2 is FQNEAQ (reference sequence). There are 14 residues in the CDR3. About this clonotype itself: Its antigen is as yet unknown.

Researchers prepared the TRB cDNA libraries using 5' RACE with UMI labels. TCRdb re-called the 5' RACE reads; one entry per CDR3 protein, DNA not given. The table lists about 110,000 distinct CDR3 sequences. The rearrangement uses TRBV7-9 and TRBJ2-3. The receptor's source is a human donor in good health. Some clones in this sample may be carry-over from other donors' samples. The material sequenced was naive CXCR3+ CD8+ T cells from blood. Subset specified: CD45RO-CCR7+CD27+CD95- naive CD8+ T cells expressing CXCR3 (TNR3+). CDR3 sequence: CASSVLLEPDTQYF.